Presented here are 26 T cell receptor beta chains from one specimen sequenced in a study of molecular identifiers for immune sequencing clone quantification. TCRdb reanalysed the PCR reads using MiXCR and keeps one entry per CDR3 protein. In the table there are 250,000 to 350,000 distinct CDR3 sequences, 20% to 25% of which are singletons. The sequenced sample consisted of naive CD8+ T cells from blood, with Jurkat cell RNA spiked in. As to subset: FACS-sorted CD8+CD4-CCR7+CD45RA+ naive T cells. These receptors originate from a human donor in good health. Some libraries in this study had Jurkat cell RNA spiked in.

As concerns this clonotype: Because the CDR3 is missing its conserved closing phenylalanine or tryptophan, this is likely a read error. CDR3 in amino acids: CASSLEWTSGTYEQYL. In nucleotides, the CDR3 is TGTGCCAGCAGTTTAGAATGGACTAGCGGTACCTACGAGCAGTACCTC. The chain is built from TRBV28 and TRBJ2-7, with 10 nucleotides matching TRBD2. This CDR3 is 16 amino acids long. With V trimmed by 2 bases and J by 2 bases, 6 bases remained unmatched. The germline gives CDR1 MDHEN, CDR2 SYDVKM.

This clonotype was seen repeatedly, ten times or more. The chain combines TRBV6-4 with TRBJ2-2; 9 nucleotides match TRBD1. Germline CDR1 and CDR2: MRHNA and SNTAGT. This CDR3 region has 19 residues. V was pared by 5 bases and J by 3 bases, with 16 bases of the junction left unmatched. The CDR3 coding sequence is TGTGCCAGCAGTCTCTACAGGGGGCTACCCACTCCGCACACCGGGGAGCTGTTTTTT. It translates to CASSLYRGLPTPHTGELFF.

This clonotype was observed at least ten times. The gene calls are TRBV20-1 and TRBJ1-1, with a possible D match to TRBD1 (6 bases). V was cut by 0 bases and J by 4 bases, with 9 bases left in between. The CDR3 spans 13 residues. Germline assignment: CDR1 DFQATT and CDR2 SNEGSKA (reference sequence). As DNA, the CDR3 is TGCAGTGCTAGAGAGGGACAAAGCACTGAAGCTTTCTTT. Protein: CSAREGQSTEAFF.

Ten or more counts support this clonotype. The chain couples TRBV7-9 to TRBJ1-6; D is perhaps TRBD1 (5 bases). Germline V lookup: CDR1 SEHNR, CDR2 FQNEAQ (reference sequence). This CDR3 has 14 residues. Deletions cut 2 bases from V and 7 bases from J, with 9 bases between. CDR3 sequence (DNA): TGTGCCAGCAGCTTAAGGGACCCAAATTCACCCCTCCACTTT. It codes for CASSLRDPNSPLHF.

This clonotype was counted at least ten times. The chain recombines TRBV5-1 with TRBJ2-1, with D perhaps TRBD2 (7 bases). The germline gives CDR1 SGHRS, CDR2 YFSETQ. The V gene lost 0 bases and the J gene lost 6 bases, with 13 bases spanning the gap. This CDR3 has 15 amino acids. CDR3 amino acids: CASSLEGGPINEQFF. Here the CDR3 DNA reads TGCGCCAGCAGCTTGGAGGGGGGGCCCATCAATGAGCAGTTCTTC.

There are many counts of this clonotype. The chain carries TRBV9 and TRBJ2-5; D gene uncertain. V shed 0 bases and J shed 2 bases, with 11 bases lying between them. This CDR3 comprises 15 residues. Germline assignment: CDR1 SGDLS and CDR2 YYNGEE. The CDR3, as DNA: TGTGCCAGCAGCGTAGATGGGCAGACTCAAGAGACCCAGTACTTC. It encodes CASSVDGQTQETQYF.

Comment on this clonotype: The junction differs from germline at one of its ends, possibly a read error. The V gene is TRBV20-1, the J gene TRBJ2-6; TRBD1 matches 10 bases. Germline CDR1 reads DFQATT; CDR2 reads SNEGSKA (reference sequence). The CDR3 contains 16 residues. The CDR3 nucleotides are TGCAGTGCAGACAGGGGGCCTACCTCTGGGGCCAGCGTCCTGACTTTC. Amino acid sequence: CSADRGPTSGASVLTF.

With regard to this clonotype: A much more abundant neighbour one base away suggests this may be a read error. This sequence joins TRBV5-1 and TRBJ2-7; maybe TRBD1 (6 bases). Germline assignment: CDR1 SGHRS and CDR2 YFSETQ. The CDR3 is 14 amino acids. In DNA form, the CDR3 reads TGCGCCAGCAGCACCGGGACAAACTCCTACGGGCAGTACTTC. Amino acid sequence: CASSTGTNSYGQYF.

As to this clonotype: A much larger clone lies a single base off, so this may be a read error. Since no conserved phenylalanine or tryptophan closes the CDR3, a read error is the likely cause. It is unclear where the CDR3 begins or ends on the DNA, so no DNA is shown, and the CDR3 is as TCRdb lists it. This chain links TRBV3-1 with TRBJ2-4; the table's D gene call, TRBD1, was not cross checked with the DNA. Including both end residues, the CDR3 is 13 amino acids long. CDR1 LGHDT and CDR2 YNNKEL come from the germline V gene (reference sequence). The chain's CDR3 is CASSPGQEAPLYS.

Only a few counts were recorded for this clonotype. This chain joins TRBV3-1 and TRBJ2-7; D might be TRBD1 (6 bases). V was cut by 1 base and J by 11 bases, with 12 bases left in between. CDR3 size: 12 residues. Germline loops: CDR1 LGHDT, CDR2 YNNKEL (reference sequence). CDR3 in amino acids: CASSQGTAGEYF. The CDR3 nucleotides read TGTGCCAGCAGCCAAGGTACCGCAGGGGAGTACTTC.

Comment on this clonotype: The junction departs from germline at one end; a sequencing error may be responsible. The chain couples TRBV27 to TRBJ2-7; 9 bases map to TRBD1. The CDR3 covers 13 residues. Per germline, CDR1 MNHEY and CDR2 SMNVEV (reference sequence). The CDR3 DNA is TGTGCCGGCAGTTCGGGACAGGGCTACGAGCAGTACTTC. Amino acid sequence: CAGSSGQGYEQYF.

This clonotype came up many times. The gene calls are TRBV29-1 and TRBJ2-2; 8 bases map to TRBD2. V lost 8 bases to trimming and J lost 4 bases; unmatched junction nucleotides: 9. The germline gives CDR1 SQVTM, CDR2 ANQGSEA. This CDR3 is built from 14 residues. CDR3: CSPTGTRTTGELFF. CDR3 nucleotides: TGCAGCCCTACTGGGACTAGGACCACCGGGGAGCTGTTTTTT.

Only a few counts were recorded for this clonotype. The chain couples TRBV27 to TRBJ2-7; D is possibly TRBD2 (7 bases). V lost 6 bases to trimming and J lost 5 bases, with 17 bases between them. CDR1 is MNHEY and CDR2 is SMNVEV in the germline V gene (reference sequence). The CDR3 has 14 residues. CDR3 in DNA: TGTGCCAGCAGCTCTGGTTCGGGGGGCCACGAGCAGTACTTC. This sequence encodes CASSSGSGGHEQYF.

This clonotype was seen at least ten times. V is TRBV7-8 and J is TRBJ2-1; D is possibly TRBD2 (6 bases). CDR3 length equals 16 residues. The germline V and J ends were trimmed by 5 bases and 1 base, with 15 bases remaining between them. Germline CDR1 is SGHVS and CDR2 is FQNEAQ. In DNA, the CDR3 is TGTGCCAGCAGCCTGCTTTGGGGGGTTTCCTACAATGAGCAGTTCTTC. Translation gives CASSLLWGVSYNEQFF.

This clonotype occurred many times. This chain links TRBV6-6 with TRBJ2-7, with TRBD2 matching over 7 bases. Trimming cost V 0 bases and J 2 bases; bases outside gene matches: 1. Germline V gives CDR1 MNHNY, CDR2 SVGAGI (reference sequence). CDR3 size: 14 residues. This CDR3 reads CASSYSGTTYEQYF. CDR3 DNA: TGTGCCAGCAGTTACTCCGGGACTACCTACGAGCAGTACTTC.

This clonotype was counted many times. V gene TRBV4-3 combines with J gene TRBJ2-7; TRBD1 agrees at 7 bases. The CDR3 totals 17 residues. Germline trimming cut 0 bases from V and 3 bases from J; bases unmatched to any gene: 11. CDR1 and CDR2 (germline): LGHNA, YSLEER. The CDR3 reads CASSQDISSAGGYEQYF. CDR3 coding DNA: TGCGCCAGCAGCCAAGATATCAGTTCGGCAGGGGGCTACGAGCAGTACTTC.

Comments on this clonotype: A much larger clone lies a single base off, so this may be a read error. This chain uses TRBV28 with TRBJ1-5; 7 nucleotides agree with TRBD1. This CDR3 region has 14 residues. Germline CDR1 reads MDHEN; CDR2 reads SYDVKM. The CDR3 here is CACSLTRGSQPQHF. CDR3 in DNA: TGTGCCTGCAGTCTGACCAGGGGGAGTCAGCCCCAGCATTTT.

As for this clonotype: A read error may explain this, as a much larger clone is one base away. The genes are TRBV2 and TRBJ2-3; 12 nucleotides align to TRBD2. Germline V gene data show CDR1 as SNHLY and CDR2 as FYNNEI. The length of the CDR3 is 15 residues. The DNA for the CDR3 is TGTGCCGGTCGTGCGACTAGCGGGAGCACAGATATGCAGTATTTT. The encoded protein is CAGRATSGSTDMQYF.

This clonotype came up many times. CDR3 residues: CASCGGQRPYEQYF. The CDR3 DNA sequence: TGTGCCAGTTGCGGGGGACAACGACCCTACGAGCAGTACTTC. The genes are TRBV21-1 and TRBJ2-7; TRBD1, the table's D call, lacks a check against the DNA. TRBV21-1 is reported as a pseudogene. The CDR3 runs to 14 residues.

This clonotype has ten or more counts. V and J are TRBV2 and TRBJ2-2, with D unclear. V was trimmed by 7 bases and J by 3 bases, leaving 18 bases between them. This CDR3 is built from 16 residues. Germline loops: CDR1 SNHLY, CDR2 FYNNEI. CDR3 protein: CASTQTLRFDTGELFF. The CDR3, as DNA: TGTGCCAGCACCCAAACGCTTAGGTTTGACACCGGGGAGCTGTTTTTT.

This clonotype came up many times. V usage is TRBV28 and J usage is TRBJ1-6; 7 nucleotides match TRBD1. This CDR3 spans 15 amino acids. Germline CDR1 reads MDHEN; CDR2 reads SYDVKM. J lost 4 bases, V lost 3 bases, and 3 bases had no gene match. The CDR3 region is CASSLGQRYNSPLHF. The DNA for the CDR3 is TGTGCCAGCAGTTTGGGACAGAGGTATAATTCACCCCTCCACTTT.

The table lists this clonotype with a count of one. This sequence may be a read error, since a much larger clone differs from it by one base. This sequence joins TRBV30 and TRBJ1-5; D perhaps matches TRBD1 (5 bases). This CDR3 is 15 amino acids long. Per the germline V gene, CDR1 is GTSNPN and CDR2 is SVGIG (reference sequence). The V end was cut by 5 bases, the J end by 1 base, with 15 bases between. The CDR3 DNA is TGTGCCTGGGGTACCGCCGGGGGAAGCAATCAGCCCCAGCATTTT. Translated: CAWGTAGGSNQPQHF. The full variable domain, rest sourced from reference TRBV30 and TRBJ1-5, is SQTIHQWPATLVQPVGSPLSLECTVEGTSNPNLYWYRQAAGRGLQLLFYSVGIGQISSEVPQNLSASRPQDRQFILSSKKLLLSDSGFYLCAWGTAGGSNQPQHFGDGTRLSIL.

Ten or more counts support this clonotype. This chain uses TRBV5-4 with TRBJ2-3; no clear D gene. Per the germline V gene, CDR1 is SGHNT and CDR2 is YYREEE (reference sequence). The CDR3 totals 16 residues. The ends were cut back, 4 bases at V and 0 bases at J, with 15 bases in the middle. CDR3 bases: TGTGCCAGCAGCGTAGTAGACTCAGATAGCACAGATACGCAGTATTTT. Encoded protein: CASSVVDSDSTDTQYF.

This clonotype has ten or more counts. The chain uses TRBV4-3 and TRBJ1-1; D is perhaps TRBD1 (5 bases). The V and J ends lost 0 bases and 4 bases respectively, with 15 bases between them. The CDR3 is 16 residues long. Germline V gene data show CDR1 as LGHNA and CDR2 as YSLEER. The CDR3 loop is CASSQEWGGVGTEAFF. CDR3 nucleotide sequence: TGCGCCAGCAGCCAAGAGTGGGGGGGGGTCGGCACTGAAGCTTTCTTT.

Many counts were recorded for this clonotype. The chain links TRBV15 to TRBJ2-5, with 7 positions matching TRBD1. The junction had 2 bases not matched to a gene; V was cut back by 6 bases and J by 1 base. Germline CDR1 and CDR2: LNHNV and YYDKDF (reference sequence). The CDR3 runs to 13 residues. The CDR3 protein is CATRDRPQETQYF. The CDR3 DNA reads TGTGCCACCAGGGACAGGCCCCAAGAGACCCAGTACTTC.

This clonotype was picked up many times. The CDR3 sequence is CASSSWDIQETQYF. CDR3 sequence (DNA): TGTGCCAGTAGTAGCTGGGACATTCAAGAGACCCAGTACTTC. This rearrangement joins TRBV19 to TRBJ2-5, with a possible D match to TRBD1 (6 bases). Deletions cut 4 bases from V and 2 bases from J, with 11 bases between. The CDR3 consists of 14 residues. Germline CDR1 is LNHDA and CDR2 is SQIVND (reference sequence).